This is a list of T cell receptor beta chains from one sample in a study of cytotoxic CD8 clonotypes in ibrutinib-treated CLL. Produced via immunoSEQ multiplex PCR; TCRdb's table is partial and in-frame only. Here the sample spans 30,000 to 50,000 clones, 65% to 70% being singletons. Sequences were derived from PBMCs, sampled at disease progression, from a patient treated with ibrutinib. Every receptor here comes from a human donor with chronic lymphocytic leukemia. The CDR3 runs from the conserved cysteine through the conserved F or W. Each record gives: V gene, clone size, D gene, J gene, CDR3 protein, CDR3 DNA. The D gene is left open where the match is weak. Some rows have no size entry. The others give once, few or many, or a class for an expanded clone.

TRBV29-1	.	.	TRBJ2-1	CSGLTEGMVVGYNEQFF	TGCAGCGGACTCACGGAGGGGATGGTGGTAGGCTACAATGAGCAGTTCTTC
TRBV7-2	few	.	TRBJ2-5	CASSLPITGSYETQYF	TGTGCCAGCAGTCTCCCCATTACGGGATCTTACGAGACCCAGTACTTC
TRBV29-1	few	.	TRBJ2-1	CSVCKRDRRNEQFF	TGCAGCGTTTGCAAGCGGGACAGGCGGAATGAGCAGTTCTTC
TRBV10-3	.	.	TRBJ1-1	CAISATGEAFF	TGTGCCATCAGTGCGACGGGTGAAGCTTTCTTT
TRBV7-2	.	.	TRBJ1-5	CASSDSSLQPQHF	TGTGCCAGCAGCGACAGTTCCCTCCAGCCCCAGCATTTT
TRBV30	.	.	TRBJ2-5	CAWSVLRETQYF	TGTGCCTGGAGTGTACTGAGAGAGACCCAGTACTTC
TRBV13	few	TRBD2	TRBJ2-1	CASSNSGSFVDEQFF	TGTGCCAGCAGCAATAGCGGGAGTTTTGTGGATGAGCAGTTCTTC
TRBV11-3	once	TRBD2	TRBJ2-3	CASSKGLAGGPDTQYF	TGTGCCAGCAGCAAGGGACTAGCGGGAGGGCCAGATACGCAGTATTTT
TRBV7-2	once	.	TRBJ2-7	CASSPEVTNYEQYF	TGTGCCAGCAGCCCGGAAGTTACGAACTACGAGCAGTACTTC
TRBV7-6	.	TRBD2	TRBJ2-5	CASSLSPSGQETQYF	TGTGCCAGCAGCTTATCCCCTAGCGGCCAAGAGACCCAGTACTTC
TRBV2	.	.	TRBJ2-1	CASSESGLPYNEQFF	TGTGCCAGCAGTGAGTCGGGGCTTCCCTACAATGAGCAGTTCTTC
TRBV19	few	TRBD2	TRBJ2-1	CASSAGTSGTSSYNEQFF	TGTGCCAGTAGTGCCGGGACTAGCGGGACGAGCTCCTACAATGAGCAGTTCTTC
TRBV7-2	few	.	TRBJ2-7	CASSLGWGPNEQYF	TGTGCCAGCAGCTTAGGGTGGGGTCCTAACGAGCAGTACTTC
TRBV7-6	.	TRBD2	TRBJ2-7	CASSPQLAGGPSEQYF	TGTGCCAGCAGCCCGCAACTAGCGGGAGGGCCTTCCGAGCAGTACTTC
TRBV9	.	TRBD2	TRBJ2-2	CASSVQAGRAGTGELFF	TGTGCCAGCAGCGTACAAGCTGGGAGGGCGGGAACCGGGGAGCTGTTTTTT
TRBV19	.	TRBD2	TRBJ2-2	CASSTGTSGRNTGELFF	TGTGCCAGTAGTACCGGGACTAGCGGGAGGAACACCGGGGAGCTGTTTTTT
TRBV27	once	.	TRBJ1-1	CASSFRGTEAFF	TGTGCCAGCAGTTTCAGGGGCACTGAAGCTTTCTTT
TRBV6-1	.	TRBD1	TRBJ2-3	CASRDRGTDTQYF	TGTGCCAGCCGGGACAGGGGCACAGATACGCAGTATTTT
TRBV4-1	few	.	TRBJ2-7	CASSPRGISSYEQYF	TGCGCCAGCAGCCCCCGGGGGATCAGCTCCTACGAGCAGTACTTC
TRBV5-4	many	TRBD1	TRBJ1-2	CASSPGQTISYGYTF	TGTGCCAGCAGCCCGGGACAGACTATCTCCTATGGCTACACCTTC